A single sample is the source of the 29 T cell receptor beta chains below, sequenced in a study of lymphopenia after photon versus proton radiotherapy. Method: immunoSEQ multiplex PCR; TCRdb's copy keeps in-frame clones and lacks some. The top ten clones hold 10% to 13% of a sample with tens of thousands of clones, roughly 84% of them seen once. Source: peripheral blood, taken from a patient treated with proton-based radiotherapy. These receptors were taken from a woman in her sixties or seventies with pancreatic cancer. Some clones in this sample may be carry-over from other donors' samples.

The CDR3 sequence is CAISGGTGGPEAFF. CDR3 nucleotide sequence: TGTGCCATCAGTGGCGGGACAGGTGGTCCTGAAGCTTTCTTT. The chain employs TRBV10-3 and TRBJ1-1, with 8 bases that match TRBD1. The CDR3 contains 14 residues. Trimming took 4 bases from V and 6 from J; bases not matched to a gene: 7. Germline CDR1 ENHRY, CDR2 SYGVKD.

The chain uses TRBV6-1 and TRBJ2-3; TRBD2 aligns across 12 bases. Germline CDR1 is MNHNS and CDR2 is SASEGT. This CDR3 comprises 15 residues. With 6 bases clipped from V and 4 bases from J, the junction kept 5 bases outside the gene matches. The CDR3 region is CASSPSGRASDTQYF. CDR3 nucleotide sequence: TGTGCCAGCAGCCCTAGCGGGAGGGCCTCAGATACGCAGTATTTT.

The chain uses TRBV19 and TRBJ1-2; TRBD1 matches 8 bases. This CDR3 is built from 14 residues. V shed 8 bases and J 4 bases; nucleotides not matched to a gene: 9. The germline CDR1 and CDR2 sequences are LNHDA and SQIVND (reference sequence). CDR3 bases: TGTGCCAGTCATAAAACAGGGGGAACCTATGGCTACACCTTC. This codes for CASHKTGGTYGYTF.

The V gene is TRBV10-2, the J gene TRBJ2-5; D remains ambiguous. V shed 6 bases and J shed 3 bases, with 5 bases lying between them. Germline-derived CDR1 and CDR2 are WSHSY and SAAADI. The CDR3 consists of 11 residues. The CDR3 sequence: CASSLEETQYF. In DNA, the CDR3 is TGCGCCAGCAGCCTCGAAGAGACCCAGTACTTC.

This clone was observed once. The chain carries TRBV19 and TRBJ1-2, with 7 bases fitting TRBD1. Germline loops: CDR1 LNHDA, CDR2 SQIVND (reference sequence). Unmatched junction bases numbered 7, after V lost 5 bases and J lost 4 bases. CDR3 length equals 14 residues. CDR3 in amino acids: CASSPGQRSYGYTF. CDR3 bases: TGTGCCAGTAGTCCGGGACAGCGTTCCTATGGCTACACCTTC.

This clone was observed a few times. The V and J genes are TRBV19 and TRBJ2-7, with TRBD1 matching over 7 bases. This CDR3 is built from 15 residues. J gave up 6 bases and V 1 base, and 9 bases lay outside the gene matches. The germline V gene encodes CDR1 LNHDA and CDR2 SQIVND (reference sequence). In DNA, the CDR3 is TGTGCCAGTAGTATAGGTGACAGGGCCAAGGCCGAGCAGTACTTC. Encoded protein: CASSIGDRAKAEQYF.

This clone has only a few counts. The chain carries TRBV29-1 and TRBJ2-7; the D gene is possibly TRBD2 (5 bases). The CDR3 contains 13 residues. Trimming removed 2 bases from V and 2 bases from J, with 10 bases in between. CDR1 is SQVTM and CDR2 is ANQGSEA in the germline V gene. The CDR3 region is CSVEPDGTYEQYF. The CDR3 region has the DNA TGCAGCGTTGAACCGGACGGGACCTACGAGCAGTACTTC.

The chain employs TRBV19 and TRBJ2-1; TRBD2 matches at 10 bases. Germline V gene data show CDR1 as LNHDA and CDR2 as SQIVND (reference sequence). The CDR3 has 16 residues. With V trimmed by 2 bases and J by 9 bases, 10 bases remained unmatched. CDR3 bases: TGTGCCAGTAGTATATTGACTAGCGGGCGGGGGAGTGAGCAGTTCTTC. It codes for CASSILTSGRGSEQFF.

The chain uses TRBV20-1 and TRBJ1-1, with a tentative D call TRBD1 (5 bases). The germline CDR1 and CDR2 sequences are DFQATT and SNEGSKA (reference sequence). Trimming left V 4 bases short and J 9 bases short, with 12 bases between. The CDR3 has 11 residues. The CDR3 coding sequence is TGCAGTGCTACGGACGGGGCCAAAGCTTTCTTT. It specifies CSATDGAKAFF.

This sequence joins TRBV9 and TRBJ2-5; tentatively, D is TRBD1 or TRBD2 (5 bases each). In germline, CDR1 is SGDLS, CDR2 YYNGEE. V lost 1 base and J 5 bases, leaving 18 bases between the germline ends. This CDR3 is 16 amino acids long. The CDR3 sequence: CASSVSVNAGSETQYF. Here the CDR3 DNA reads TGTGCCAGCAGCGTATCTGTTAATGCAGGGAGCGAGACCCAGTACTTC.

Notes on this clone: The same CDR3 is also encoded by other DNA sequences in this sample. V and J are TRBV19 and TRBJ1-1, with TRBD1 matching over 9 bases. Germline values: CDR1 LNHDA, CDR2 SQIVND (reference sequence). J was trimmed by 4 bases and V by 6 bases; bases with no gene match: 9. The CDR3 has 15 residues. Here the CDR3 reads CASSLGQGWGTEAFF. For the CDR3, the DNA is TGTGCCAGTAGCTTGGGACAGGGCTGGGGCACTGAAGCTTTCTTT.

The chain combines TRBV11-2 with TRBJ2-6; 7 bases match TRBD1. V lost 1 base to trimming and J lost 0 bases; unmatched junction nucleotides: 6. Germline loops: CDR1 SGHAT, CDR2 FQNNGV. This CDR3 spans 18 amino acids. CDR3 loop: CASSLGQGPISGANVLTF. The CDR3 nucleotides read TGTGCCAGCAGCTTAGGACAGGGCCCCATCTCTGGGGCCAACGTCCTGACTTTC.

The chain couples TRBV9 to TRBJ2-3, with TRBD2 matching over 12 bases. The CDR3 is made up of 17 amino acids. The germline V gene encodes CDR1 SGDLS and CDR2 YYNGEE. Trimming removed 2 bases from V and 2 bases from J; junction bases left unmatched: 6. CDR3 in amino acids: CASSVPTSGGPTDTQYF. The CDR3 bases are TGTGCCAGCAGCGTCCCGACTAGCGGGGGCCCCACAGATACGCAGTATTTT.

This clone has just a few counts. V gene TRBV18 combines with J gene TRBJ2-7; 9 nucleotides align to TRBD1. CDR1 KGHSH and CDR2 LQKENI come from the germline V gene. CDR3 length: 16 residues. V lost 0 bases and J lost 6; bases outside the gene matches: 9. In nucleotides, the CDR3 is TGTGCCAGCTCACCACCCCTTCGGGACAGGGCCTCCGAGCAGTACTTC. This sequence encodes CASSPPLRDRASEQYF.

This chain connects TRBV30 to TRBJ2-7, with 7 positions matching TRBD2. Germline-derived CDR1 and CDR2 are GTSNPN and SVGIG (reference sequence). The CDR3 consists of 15 residues. With 0 bases clipped from V and 2 bases from J, the junction kept 7 bases outside the gene matches. This CDR3 reads CAWSVGGDLAYEQYF. CDR3 nucleotides: TGTGCCTGGAGTGTGGGAGGGGACCTTGCCTACGAGCAGTACTTC.

V and J are TRBV28 and TRBJ2-4; TRBD2 matches 13 bases. The CDR3 spans 20 residues. CDR1 is MDHEN, CDR2 SYDVKM, per germline. Losses at the gene ends were 4 bases for V and 0 bases for J; bases not matched to a gene: 12. The CDR3 DNA is TGTGCCAGCAGTTCGCCGGGACTAGCGGGATCGAACTCAGCCAAAAACATTCAGTACTTC. It codes for CASSSPGLAGSNSAKNIQYF.

The chain joins TRBV18 to TRBJ2-1; no clear D gene. Deletions cut 2 bases from V and 2 bases from J, with 1 base between. This CDR3 has 12 residues. From germline, CDR1 is KGHSH and CDR2 LQKENI. The CDR3 spells CASSPTYNEQFF. CDR3 DNA sequence: TGTGCCAGCTCACCAACCTACAATGAGCAGTTCTTC.

This clone was counted only a few times. This CDR3 is also generated by other DNA sequences in the sample. The chain recombines TRBV2 with TRBJ2-7; 7 bases match TRBD1. Per germline, CDR1 SNHLY and CDR2 FYNNEI. Trimming removed 6 bases from V and 1 base from J; junction bases left unmatched: 0. This CDR3 contains 12 residues. The CDR3 DNA reads TGTGCCAGCAGGGGACAGTCCTACGAGCAGTACTTC. Its translation is CASRGQSYEQYF.

V is TRBV6-6 and J is TRBJ1-1; the match to TRBD1 covers 10 bases. The CDR3 is made up of 13 amino acids. After removal of 8 bases from V and 11 bases from J, the junction contained 11 bases not matched to a gene. From germline, CDR1 is MNHNY and CDR2 SVGAGI (reference sequence). DNA for the CDR3: TGTGCCAGCCTTGGACAGGGGGTCGGAGGGGCTTTCTTT. Translation gives CASLGQGVGGAFF.

V is TRBV19 and J is TRBJ2-1; 8 bases agree with TRBD2. This CDR3 comprises 14 residues. Germline values: CDR1 LNHDA, CDR2 SQIVND (reference sequence). V was pared by 7 bases and J by 4 bases, with 6 bases of the junction left unmatched. CDR3 in amino acids: CASKRERGYNEQFF. In DNA, the CDR3 is TGTGCCAGTAAACGGGAGCGGGGGTACAATGAGCAGTTCTTC.

The chain has TRBV4-1 and TRBJ2-3; no firm D call. Deletions cut 0 bases from V and 5 bases from J, with 6 bases between. CDR1 is MGHRA, CDR2 YSYEKL, per germline. The CDR3 contains 13 residues. The CDR3 spells CASSQDHGDTQYF. The CDR3 region has the DNA TGCGCCAGCAGCCAAGATCATGGAGATACGCAGTATTTT.

This chain uses TRBV20-1 with TRBJ1-2; D uncertain. Germline V gene sequence: CDR1 DFQATT, CDR2 SNEGSKA (reference sequence). There are 10 residues in the CDR3. Trimming cost V 5 bases and J 7 bases, with 8 bases left between them. CDR3 sequence reads: CSAADGGYTF. The CDR3 DNA follows: TGCAGTGCTGCGGACGGTGGCTACACCTTC.

The J gene is TRBJ1-3, the V gene TRBV2; 7 nucleotides agree with TRBD1. J was trimmed by 0 bases and V by 5 bases; bases with no gene match: 7. The CDR3 spans 16 residues. Germline assignment: CDR1 SNHLY and CDR2 FYNNEI. DNA for the CDR3: TGTGCCAGCAGTACGGACAGGACCAGCTCTGGAAACACCATATATTTT. Protein sequence: CASSTDRTSSGNTIYF.

The rearrangement uses TRBV27 and TRBJ2-7, with D tentatively TRBD1 (6 bases). Germline loops: CDR1 MNHEY, CDR2 SMNVEV (reference sequence). The CDR3 length is 14 residues. Between the trimmed V and J ends, which lost 4 bases and 0 bases, there was a span of 10 bases. This CDR3 is CASSSWTDSYEQYF. CDR3 in DNA: TGTGCCAGCAGTTCCTGGACAGACTCCTACGAGCAGTACTTC.

The V and J genes are TRBV16 and TRBJ2-7, with D possibly matching TRBD1 (5 bases). CDR1 and CDR2 from the germline V gene are KGHSY and FQNENV. The CDR3 runs to 16 residues. Trimming removed 2 bases from V and 0 bases from J, with 14 bases in between. The CDR3 coding sequence is TGTGCCAGCAGCCAAGAGTCACAGGCGATCTCCTACGAGCAGTACTTC. It translates to CASSQESQAISYEQYF.

The chain carries TRBV5-1 and TRBJ2-7; D is uncertain. Trimming took 1 base from V and 0 from J, leaving 8 bases between them. Germline V gives CDR1 SGHRS, CDR2 YFSETQ. The CDR3 runs 14 residues. The CDR3 here is CASSLSSDSYEQYF. The CDR3 DNA reads TGCGCCAGCAGCTTGTCATCAGACTCCTACGAGCAGTACTTC.

Comment on this clone: The junction differs from germline at one of its ends, possibly a read error. The chain combines TRBV7-9 with TRBJ2-1; 8 bases agree with TRBD2. The CDR3 totals 12 residues. Germline CDR1 and CDR2: SEHNR and FQNEAQ (reference sequence). The CDR3 spells CASSLRFREGLF. Written as DNA, the CDR3 is TGTGCCAGCAGCCTCCGTTTTCGGGAGGGCCTCTTC.

The table lists this clone with a few counts. The J gene is TRBJ1-1, the V gene TRBV7-9; D might be TRBD1 (6 bases). V shed 8 bases and J shed 1 base, with 11 bases lying between them. This CDR3 is built from 13 residues. Germline CDR1 reads SEHNR; CDR2 reads FQNEAQ (reference sequence). CDR3 amino acids: CASGKGGNTEAFF. The DNA for the CDR3 is TGTGCCAGCGGCAAGGGGGGGAACACTGAAGCTTTCTTT.

V is TRBV6-1 and J is TRBJ1-5; no firm D call. Germline CDR1 and CDR2: MNHNS and SASEGT. The V and J ends lost 4 bases and 5 bases respectively, with 9 bases between them. The CDR3 runs 13 residues. CDR3 sequence (DNA): TGTGCCAGCAGTGGGAGTCGGGATCAGCCCCAGCATTTT. Translating gives CASSGSRDQPQHF.